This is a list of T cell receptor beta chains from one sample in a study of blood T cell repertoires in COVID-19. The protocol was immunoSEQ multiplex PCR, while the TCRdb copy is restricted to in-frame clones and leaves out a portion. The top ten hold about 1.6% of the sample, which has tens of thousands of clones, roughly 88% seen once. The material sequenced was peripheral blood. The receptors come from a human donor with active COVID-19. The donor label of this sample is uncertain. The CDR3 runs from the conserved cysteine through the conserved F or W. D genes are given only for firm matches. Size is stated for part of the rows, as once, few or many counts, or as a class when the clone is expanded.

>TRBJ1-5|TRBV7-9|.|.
CASSRDNQPQHF
TGTGCCAGCAGCCGGGACAATCAGCCCCAGCATTTT
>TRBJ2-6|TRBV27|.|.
CASSFWGLGANVLTF
TGTGCCAGCAGTTTTTGGGGGCTTGGGGCCAACGTCCTGACTTTC
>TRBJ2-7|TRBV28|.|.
CASRVGGLYYEQYF
TGTGCCAGCAGGGTAGGGGGACTATACTACGAGCAGTACTTC
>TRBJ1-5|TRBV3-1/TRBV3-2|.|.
CASSQDNRDQPQHF
TGTGCCAGCAGCCAAGACAACAGGGATCAGCCCCAGCATTTT
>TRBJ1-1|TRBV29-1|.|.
CSVAGGGFDMNTEAFF
TGCAGCGTTGCTGGCGGGGGGTTTGATATGAACACTGAAGCTTTCTTT
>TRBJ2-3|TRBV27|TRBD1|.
CASSLMAGGDRDTQYF
TGTGCCAGCAGTTTGATGGCAGGGGGCGACAGAGATACGCAGTATTTT
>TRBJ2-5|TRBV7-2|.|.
CASSLSAGYQETQYF
TGTGCCAGCAGCTTATCGGCGGGTTACCAAGAGACCCAGTACTTC
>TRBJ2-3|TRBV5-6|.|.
CASSLDWRNTDTQYF
TGTGCCAGCAGCTTGGACTGGCGGAACACAGATACGCAGTATTTT
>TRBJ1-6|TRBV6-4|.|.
CASRTASSYNSPLHF
TGTGCCAGCAGGACAGCGAGCTCCTATAATTCACCCCTCCACTTT
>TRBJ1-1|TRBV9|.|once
CASSVASGFGGTEAFF
TGTGCCAGCAGCGTAGCTTCGGGTTTCGGGGGCACTGAAGCTTTCTTT
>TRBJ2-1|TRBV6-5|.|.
CASSWDTHNEQFF
TGTGCCAGCAGTTGGGACACTCACAATGAGCAGTTCTTC
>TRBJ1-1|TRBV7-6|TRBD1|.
CASSLGQMRFGTEAFF
TGTGCCAGCAGCTTGGGACAGATGAGGTTCGGGACTGAAGCTTTCTTT
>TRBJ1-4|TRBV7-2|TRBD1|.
CASSSGQGYEKLFF
TGTGCCAGCAGCTCGGGACAGGGGTATGAAAAACTGTTTTTT
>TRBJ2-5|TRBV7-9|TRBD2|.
CASSAGNWEGETQYF
TGTGCCAGCAGCGCGGGAAACTGGGAGGGAGAGACCCAGTACTTC
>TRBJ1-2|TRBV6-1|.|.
CASSESVVANYGYTF
TGTGCCAGCAGTGAATCTGTGGTAGCTAACTATGGCTACACCTTC
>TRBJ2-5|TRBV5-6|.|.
CASSLVYDIRIQETQYF
TGTGCCAGCAGCTTGGTGTACGACATTCGGATCCAAGAGACCCAGTACTTC
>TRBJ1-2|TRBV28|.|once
CASNLGDGYGYTF
TGTGCCAGCAACCTTGGAGACGGATATGGCTACACCTTC
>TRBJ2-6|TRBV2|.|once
CASSRQVLPRAGANVLTF
TGTGCCAGCAGCCGGCAGGTCCTTCCGAGGGCCGGGGCCAACGTCCTGACTTTC
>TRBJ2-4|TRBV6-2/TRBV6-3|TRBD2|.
CASSTLRLAGGRMVQYF
TGTGCCAGCAGTACCCTGAGACTAGCGGGGGGCCGTATGGTTCAGTACTTC
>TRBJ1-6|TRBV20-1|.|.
CSASRGPGAGSPLHF
TGCAGTGCTAGTCGTGGGCCTGGCGCTGGTTCACCCCTCCACTTT
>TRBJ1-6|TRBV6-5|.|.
CADGEENSPLHF
TGTGCCGACGGGGAAGAAAATTCACCCCTCCACTTT
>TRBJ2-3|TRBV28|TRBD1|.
CASTSGGVTDTQYF
TGTGCCAGCACCTCAGGGGGCGTCACAGATACGCAGTATTTT
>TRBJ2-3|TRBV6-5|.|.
CASSYSTWLVGDTQYF
TGTGCCAGCAGTTACTCGACCTGGCTAGTAGGCGATACGCAGTATTTT
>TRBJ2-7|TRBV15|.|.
CATSRDQGLYEQYF
TGTGCCACCAGCAGAGATCAGGGGCTGTACGAGCAGTACTTC
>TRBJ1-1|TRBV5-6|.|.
CASSASGGQGTEAFF
TGTGCCAGCAGCGCCTCGGGGGGCCAGGGCACTGAAGCTTTCTTT
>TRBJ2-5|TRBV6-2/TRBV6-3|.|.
CASSRSGAQETQYF
TGTGCCAGCAGTCGCTCAGGGGCGCAAGAGACCCAGTACTTC
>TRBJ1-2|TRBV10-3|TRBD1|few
CAISEGQGPKNYGYTF
TGTGCCATCAGTGAGGGACAGGGCCCTAAAAACTATGGCTACACCTTC
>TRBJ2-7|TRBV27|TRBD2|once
CASSGQGRTSGATDYEQYF
TGTGCCAGCAGTGGACAGGGCCGGACTAGCGGGGCTACCGACTACGAGCAGTACTTC
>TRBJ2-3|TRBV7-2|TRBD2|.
CASRLGATSGYVTDTQYF
TGTGCCAGCAGACTCGGCGCGACTAGCGGGTACGTCACAGATACGCAGTATTTT
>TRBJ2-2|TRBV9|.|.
CASSANTNTGELFF
TGTGCCAGCAGCGCAAACACGAACACCGGGGAGCTGTTTTTT